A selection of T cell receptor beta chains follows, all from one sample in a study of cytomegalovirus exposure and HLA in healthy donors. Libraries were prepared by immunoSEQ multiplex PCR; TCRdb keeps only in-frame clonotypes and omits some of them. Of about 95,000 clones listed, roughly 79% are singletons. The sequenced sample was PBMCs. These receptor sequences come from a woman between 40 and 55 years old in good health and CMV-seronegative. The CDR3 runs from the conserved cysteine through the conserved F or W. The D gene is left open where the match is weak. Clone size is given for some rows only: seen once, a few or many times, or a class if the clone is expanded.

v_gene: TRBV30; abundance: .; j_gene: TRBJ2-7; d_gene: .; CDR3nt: TGTGCCTGGAGTGTGGGATGGGGACAAAAAGCCAGAAGGGCCTACGAGCAGTACTTC; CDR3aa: CAWSVGWGQKARRAYEQYF
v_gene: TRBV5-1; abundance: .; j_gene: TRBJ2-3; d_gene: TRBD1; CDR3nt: TGCGCCACCCGACAGGGGAACACAGATACGCAGTATTTT; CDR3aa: CATRQGNTDTQYF
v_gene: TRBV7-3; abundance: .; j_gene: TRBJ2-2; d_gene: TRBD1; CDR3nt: TGTGCCAGCAGCCGCACCCCTGGACAGGGGGTAACGAACACCGGGGAGCTGTTTTTT; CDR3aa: CASSRTPGQGVTNTGELFF
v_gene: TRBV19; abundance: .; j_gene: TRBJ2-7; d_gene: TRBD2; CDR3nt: TGTGCCAGTAGCCTTTCGACTAGCCGACACCCCTACGAGCAGTACTTC; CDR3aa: CASSLSTSRHPYEQYF
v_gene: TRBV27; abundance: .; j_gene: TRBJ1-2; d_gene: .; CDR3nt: TGTGCCACCAAGGAGGGATCACGGTATGGCTACACCTTC; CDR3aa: CATKEGSRYGYTF
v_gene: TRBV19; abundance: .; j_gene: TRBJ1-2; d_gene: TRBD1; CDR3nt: TGTGCCAGTACTTTCGACAGGGGGAACTATGGCTACACCTTC; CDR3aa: CASTFDRGNYGYTF
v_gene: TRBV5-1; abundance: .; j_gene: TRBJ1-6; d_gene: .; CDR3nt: TGCGCCAGCAGCTTGGCCGGGATTCCTCGATCACCCCTCCACTTT; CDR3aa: CASSLAGIPRSPLHF
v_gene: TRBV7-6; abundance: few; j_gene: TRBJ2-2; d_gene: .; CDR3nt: TGTGCCAGCAGCGAGGGGGTCGCAAGGAACACCGGGGAGCTGTTTTTT; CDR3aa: CASSEGVARNTGELFF
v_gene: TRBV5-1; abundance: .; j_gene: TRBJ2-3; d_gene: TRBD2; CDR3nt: TGCGCCAGCAGCAGGAGACTAGCGGGACTCCAAGTAGATACGCAGTATTTT; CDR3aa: CASSRRLAGLQVDTQYF
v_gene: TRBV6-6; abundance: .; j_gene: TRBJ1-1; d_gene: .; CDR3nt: TGTGCCAGCAGTTACTCAAAAACAGGGCCCACTGAAGCTTTCTTT; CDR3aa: CASSYSKTGPTEAFF
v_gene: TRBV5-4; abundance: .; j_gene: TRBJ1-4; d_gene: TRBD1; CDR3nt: TGTGCCAGCAGCAGGACAGGGGGCAGTGGGGAAAAACTGTTTTTT; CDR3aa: CASSRTGGSGEKLFF
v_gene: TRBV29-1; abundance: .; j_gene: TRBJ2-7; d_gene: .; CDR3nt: TGCAGCGTCCGATCTAGCTGGTACGAGCAGTACTTC; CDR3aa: CSVRSSWYEQYF
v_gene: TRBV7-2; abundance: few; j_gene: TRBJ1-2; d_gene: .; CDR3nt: TGTGCCAGCAGCTTACAGGGGACCTCACGTCCGTCCTACACCTTC; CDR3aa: CASSLQGTSRPSYTF
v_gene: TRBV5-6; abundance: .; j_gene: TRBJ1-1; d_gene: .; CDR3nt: TGTGCCAGCAAAGAGACAGTGATAGCTAACACTGAAGCTTTCTTT; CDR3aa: CASKETVIANTEAFF
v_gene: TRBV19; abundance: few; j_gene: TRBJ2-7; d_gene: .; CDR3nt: TGTGCCAGTAGTATGTCAGGGGCTAGCTCCTACGAGCAGTACTTC; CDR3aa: CASSMSGASSYEQYF
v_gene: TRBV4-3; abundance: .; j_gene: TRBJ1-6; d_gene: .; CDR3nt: TGCGCCAGCAGCCGGGGGACGGGACTTAATTCACCCCTCCACTTT; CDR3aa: CASSRGTGLNSPLHF
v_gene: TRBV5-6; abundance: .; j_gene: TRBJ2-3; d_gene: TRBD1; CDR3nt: TGTGCCAGCAGCTCGGACAGGGGGCCCCGAGGAGATACGCAGTATTTT; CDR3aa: CASSSDRGPRGDTQYF
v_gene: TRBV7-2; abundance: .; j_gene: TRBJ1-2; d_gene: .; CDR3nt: TGTGCCAGCAGCCCATCCCACGGGACACCGATATTATATGGCTACACCTTC; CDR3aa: CASSPSHGTPILYGYTF
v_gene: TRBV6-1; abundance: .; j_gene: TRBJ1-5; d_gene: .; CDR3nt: TGTGCCAGCAAGATTTTAGGGTACTCTAGCCAGCCCCAGCATTTT; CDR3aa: CASKILGYSSQPQHF
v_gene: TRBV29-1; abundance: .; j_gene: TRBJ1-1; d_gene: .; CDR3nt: TGCAGCGTTAGCCAGTCGGAGGGTAACACTGAAGCTTTCTTT; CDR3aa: CSVSQSEGNTEAFF
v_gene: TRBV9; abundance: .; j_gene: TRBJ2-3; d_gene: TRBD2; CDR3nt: TGTGCCAGCAGCGGGACTAGCGGGGACACAGATACGCAGTATTTT; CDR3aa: CASSGTSGDTDTQYF
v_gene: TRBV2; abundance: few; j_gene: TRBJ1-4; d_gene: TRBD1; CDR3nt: TGTGCCAGCAGCGGGACAGCCATTAATGAAAAACTGTTTTTT; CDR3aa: CASSGTAINEKLFF
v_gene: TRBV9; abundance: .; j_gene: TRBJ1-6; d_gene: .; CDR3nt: TGTGCCAGCAAGAGGGGAGGGGATAATTCACCCCTCCACTTT; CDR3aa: CASKRGGDNSPLHF
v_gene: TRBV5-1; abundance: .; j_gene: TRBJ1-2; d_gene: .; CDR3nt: TGCGCCAGCGGACATGACAGCTATGGCTACACCTTC; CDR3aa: CASGHDSYGYTF
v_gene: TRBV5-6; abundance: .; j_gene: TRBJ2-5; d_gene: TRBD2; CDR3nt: TGTGCCAGCAGCCAGGAAGCGGGGAGATGGGAAGAGACCCAGTACTTC; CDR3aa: CASSQEAGRWEETQYF
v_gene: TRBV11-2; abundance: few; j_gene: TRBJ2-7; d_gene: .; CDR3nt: TGTGCCAGCAGCCCGCGGAGGGGCGAGCCAACGCACGAGCAGTACTTC; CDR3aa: CASSPRRGEPTHEQYF
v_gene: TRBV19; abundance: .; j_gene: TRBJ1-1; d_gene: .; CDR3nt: TGTGCCAGTAGTATGGGGGGGGGAGTAACTGAAGCTTTCTTT; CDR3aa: CASSMGGGVTEAFF
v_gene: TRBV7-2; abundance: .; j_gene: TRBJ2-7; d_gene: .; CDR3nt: TGTGCCAGCAGCTTAGTATTCCAGGAGCAGTACTTC; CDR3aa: CASSLVFQEQYF
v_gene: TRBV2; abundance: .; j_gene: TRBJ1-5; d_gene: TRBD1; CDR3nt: TGTGCCAGCAGCGGGACAGAAGGTCAGCCCCAGCATTTT; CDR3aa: CASSGTEGQPQHF